The 20 T cell receptor beta chains presented below share a single source sample, sequenced in a study of blood T cell repertoires in COVID-19. Libraries were prepared by immunoSEQ multiplex PCR; TCRdb keeps only in-frame clonotypes and omits some of them. The data show 200,000 to 250,000 clones, with about 88% seen just once and 2.7% held by the top ten. The sample comprised peripheral blood. These receptors originate from an older woman with acute or convalescent COVID-19.

The chain recombines TRBV14 with TRBJ2-1; D remains ambiguous. CDR1 and CDR2 (germline): SGHDN, FVKESK. The V end lost 1 base, the J end lost 14 bases, and 9 bases lay between the germline ends. CDR3 size: 11 residues. The CDR3 loop is CASSQASLKFF. CDR3 nucleotide sequence: TGTGCCAGCAGCCAAGCGAGCCTTAAGTTCTTC.

V is TRBV7-8 and J is TRBJ2-2; 13 bases agree with TRBD2. The CDR3 extends over 19 amino acids. The germline V gene encodes CDR1 SGHVS and CDR2 FQNEAQ. The ends lost 6 bases at V and 0 bases at J; junction bases unmatched: 10. The CDR3 DNA reads as TGTGCCAGCAGATTTAGACTAGCGGGGGGACGCGCGAACACCGGGGAGCTGTTTTTT. This translates into CASRFRLAGGRANTGELFF. The full variable domain, its missing parts supplied by reference TRBV7-8 and TRBJ2-2, is GAGVSQSPRYKVAKRGQDVALRCDPISGHVSLFWYQQALGQGPEFLTYFQNEAQLDKSGLPSDRFFAERPEGSVSTLKIQRTQQEDSAVYLCASRFRLAGGRANTGELFFGEGSRLTVL.

The chain's CDR3 is CASSPRQGQRAPMETQYF. CDR3 nucleotide sequence: TGTGCCAGCAGCCCTCGTCAGGGACAGAGAGCCCCTATGGAGACCCAGTACTTC. The chain has TRBV7-9 and TRBJ2-5; TRBD1 agrees at 7 bases. The CDR3 runs to 18 residues. Germline V gene sequence: CDR1 SEHNR, CDR2 FQNEAQ (reference sequence). The V gene end was trimmed by 5 bases and the J gene end by 5 bases; junction bases not matched to a gene: 20.

The chain recombines TRBV7-2 with TRBJ2-3; 7 nucleotides line up with TRBD2. The CDR3 consists of 15 residues. The trim removed 5 bases at V and 1 base at J, leaving 6 bases unmatched. Germline assignment: CDR1 SGHTA and CDR2 FQGNSA. The CDR3 DNA reads TGTGCCAGCAGCCCTGGACTAGGTGGCACAGATACGCAGTATTTT. Protein sequence: CASSPGLGGTDTQYF.

The chain couples TRBV5-1 to TRBJ2-7; 7 bases match TRBD1. Trimming cost V 5 bases and J 2 bases; bases outside gene matches: 13. The CDR3 is 16 residues long. Germline V gene data show CDR1 as SGHRS and CDR2 as YFSETQ. The CDR3 nucleotides are TGCGCCAGCAGTCGGGACAGCCCAACGGGACCCTACGAGCAGTACTTC. Translation gives CASSRDSPTGPYEQYF.

The rearrangement links TRBV27 to TRBJ2-2; a possible D gene is TRBD2 (6 bases). The CDR3 length is 16 residues. Germline CDR1 and CDR2: MNHEY and SMNVEV (reference sequence). The ends were cut back, 3 bases at V and 4 bases at J, with 15 bases in the middle. The CDR3 protein is CASSFPYGGVTGELFF. In nucleotides, the CDR3 is TGTGCCAGCAGTTTCCCCTACGGGGGAGTCACCGGGGAGCTGTTTTTT.

CDR3 DNA: TGTGCCAGCAGTCTCTACCCCGGGACAGGGGGTTACGAGCAGTACTTC. It yields the protein CASSLYPGTGGYEQYF. The chain links TRBV27 to TRBJ2-7, with 11 bases fitting TRBD1. The CDR3 has 16 amino acids. CDR1 and CDR2 (germline): MNHEY, SMNVEV (reference sequence). The V and J ends lost 5 bases and 4 bases, in that order; junction bases with no gene match: 10.

The chain is built from TRBV5-4 and TRBJ2-2, with a tentative D call TRBD2 (7 bases). Per the germline V gene, CDR1 is SGHNT and CDR2 is YYREEE (reference sequence). This CDR3 spans 16 amino acids. The V and J ends lost 6 bases and 5 bases respectively, with 20 bases between them. In DNA, the CDR3 is TGTGCCAGCACCCGAGTGGGGGGGGCTCTGACCGGGGAGCTGTTTTTT. This sequence encodes CASTRVGGALTGELFF.

This chain connects TRBV9 to TRBJ1-1; 7 nucleotides align to TRBD1. This CDR3 region has 13 residues. The V gene end was trimmed by 6 bases and the J gene end by 4 bases; junction bases not matched to a gene: 6. CDR1 SGDLS and CDR2 YYNGEE come from the germline V gene. CDR3 sequence: CASTTGTSTEAFF. The DNA for the CDR3 is TGTGCCAGCACGACAGGGACGTCCACTGAAGCTTTCTTT.

The J gene is TRBJ1-2, the V gene TRBV4-2, with D possibly TRBD1 on 5 matching bases. The CDR3 spans 16 residues. The germline gives CDR1 LGHNA, CDR2 YNFKEQ. Trimming cost V 3 bases and J 0 bases, with 14 bases left between them. For the CDR3, the DNA is TGTGCCAGCAGCCAGCCGGTGACAGTAGCTAACTATGGCTACACCTTC. Translation gives CASSQPVTVANYGYTF.

The V call is TRBV7-2, the J call TRBJ2-7, with D tentatively TRBD2 (6 bases). Germline V gene sequence: CDR1 SGHTA, CDR2 FQGNSA. Between the trimmed V and J ends, which lost 3 bases and 6 bases, there was a span of 18 bases. The CDR3 is 15 residues long. CDR3 in DNA: TGTGCCAGCAGCTTGGCCCCTGGACTATTTAGCGAGCAGTACTTC. Protein sequence: CASSLAPGLFSEQYF. The full variable domain, its missing parts supplied by reference TRBV7-2 and TRBJ2-7, is GAGVSQSPSNKVTEKGKDVELRCDPISGHTALYWYRQSLGQGLEFLIYFQGNSAPDKSGLPSDRFSAERTGGSVSTLTIQRTQQEDSAVYLCASSLAPGLFSEQYFGPGTRLTVT.

This chain links TRBV3-1 (or the pseudogene TRBV3-2) with TRBJ2-1, with 15 bases aligning to TRBD2. The germline V gene encodes CDR1 LGHDT and CDR2 YNNKEL (reference sequence). The CDR3 has 15 amino acids. V shed 4 bases and J 7 bases; nucleotides not matched to a gene: 2. The CDR3 sequence is CASSPGTSGRNEQFF. As DNA, the CDR3 is TGTGCCAGCAGCCCCGGGACTAGCGGGAGGAATGAGCAGTTCTTC.

This chain joins TRBV5-4 and TRBJ2-5; D possibly corresponds to TRBD1 (6 bases). The length of the CDR3 is 14 residues. Germline CDR1 reads SGHNT; CDR2 reads YYREEE (reference sequence). V gave up 4 bases and J gave up 5 bases, with 15 bases separating them. CDR3 nucleotide sequence: TGTGCCAGCAGCCCCAGGGGAGCAGCCGAGACCCAGTACTTC. It specifies CASSPRGAAETQYF.

This sequence joins TRBV6-5 and TRBJ2-1; the D gene is possibly TRBD2 (6 bases). V was pared by 5 bases and J by 1 base, with 12 bases between. Germline CDR1 and CDR2: MNHEY and SVGAGI. The CDR3 contains 15 residues. CDR3 sequence reads: CASSRQRASYNEQFF. The CDR3 nucleotides read TGTGCCAGCAGTAGGCAGCGGGCTTCCTACAATGAGCAGTTCTTC.

The chain combines TRBV28 with TRBJ1-4; the match to TRBD1 covers 9 bases. V was clipped by 6 bases and J by 6 bases; unmatched bases: 17. The CDR3 covers 18 residues. Germline CDR1 reads MDHEN; CDR2 reads SYDVKM. The CDR3 DNA follows: TGTGCCAGCAGCAATATCGGGACAGGGAGTATTCAGGATGAAAAACTGTTTTTT. As protein: CASSNIGTGSIQDEKLFF.

Remarks on this clone: Distinct nucleotide sequences in the sample also encode this CDR3. The genes are TRBV5-1 and TRBJ1-2; maybe TRBD1 (6 bases). CDR1 is SGHRS and CDR2 is YFSETQ in the germline V gene. Trimming took 5 bases from V and 1 from J, leaving 12 bases between them. CDR3 length: 14 amino acids. The CDR3 region has the DNA TGCGCCAGCAGGGACCCGGACAGTAACTATGGCTACACCTTC. Its protein product is CASRDPDSNYGYTF.

This clone has a single count. V is TRBV30 and J is TRBJ2-6, with TRBD2 matching over 8 bases. This CDR3 spans 17 amino acids. Trimming removed 5 bases from V and 0 bases from J; junction bases left unmatched: 9. Germline CDR1 GTSNPN, CDR2 SVGIG (reference sequence). This chain's CDR3 is CAWGYTSGVSGANVLTF. As DNA, the CDR3 is TGTGCCTGGGGTTATACTAGCGGAGTCTCTGGGGCCAACGTCCTGACTTTC.

The V gene is TRBV7-8, the J gene TRBJ1-5; 9 positions match TRBD1. This CDR3 has 14 residues. Germline values: CDR1 SGHVS, CDR2 FQNEAQ. V was pared by 1 base and J by 5 bases, with 0 bases of the junction left unmatched. The DNA for the CDR3 is TGTGCCAGCAGCTTAGACAGGGGGCATCAGCCCCAGCATTTT. Amino acid sequence: CASSLDRGHQPQHF.

The V call is TRBV3-1 (or the pseudogene TRBV3-2), the J call TRBJ1-4; 7 bases line up with TRBD1. There are 16 residues in the CDR3. Germline V CDR1 and CDR2: LGHDT, YNNKEL (reference sequence). Unmatched junction bases numbered 9, after V lost 5 bases and J lost 3 bases. The DNA of the CDR3 is TGTGCCAGCAGCTACCGACAGGGTGGAGCTAATGAAAAACTGTTTTTT. It codes for CASSYRQGGANEKLFF.

The CDR3 protein is CAWKRGSANEKLFF. The CDR3 nucleotides are TGTGCCTGGAAAAGGGGGTCGGCTAATGAAAAACTGTTTTTT. The gene calls are TRBV30 and TRBJ1-4, with D perhaps matching TRBD1 (6 bases). The CDR3 totals 14 residues. V was shortened by 4 bases and J by 3 bases, with 12 bases between the two germline ends. Germline CDR1 GTSNPN, CDR2 SVGIG (reference sequence).